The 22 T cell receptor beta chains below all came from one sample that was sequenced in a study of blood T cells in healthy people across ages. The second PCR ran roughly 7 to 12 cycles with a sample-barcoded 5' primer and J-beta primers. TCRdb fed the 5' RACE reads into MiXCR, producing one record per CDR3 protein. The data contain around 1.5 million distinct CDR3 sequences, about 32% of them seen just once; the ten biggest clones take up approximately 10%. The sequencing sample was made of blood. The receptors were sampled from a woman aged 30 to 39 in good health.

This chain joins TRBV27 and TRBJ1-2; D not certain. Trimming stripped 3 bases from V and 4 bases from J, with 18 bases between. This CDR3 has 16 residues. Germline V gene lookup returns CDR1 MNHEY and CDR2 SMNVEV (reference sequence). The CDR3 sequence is CASSFSGGGPSYGYTF. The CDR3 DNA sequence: TGTGCCAGCAGTTTTTCAGGAGGAGGCCCCAGCTATGGCTACACCTTC.

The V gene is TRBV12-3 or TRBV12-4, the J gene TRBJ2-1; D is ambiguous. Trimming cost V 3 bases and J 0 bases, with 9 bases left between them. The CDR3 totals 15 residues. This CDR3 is CASSFPAHSYNEQFF. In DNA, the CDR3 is TGTGCCAGCAGTTTCCCCGCCCACTCCTACAATGAGCAGTTCTTC.

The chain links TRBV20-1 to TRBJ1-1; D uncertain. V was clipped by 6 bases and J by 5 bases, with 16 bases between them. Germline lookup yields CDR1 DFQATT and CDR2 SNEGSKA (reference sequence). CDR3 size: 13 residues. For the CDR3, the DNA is TGCAGTGCCCCTCCGGGCGGGGAAACTGAAGCTTTCTTT. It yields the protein CSAPPGGETEAFF.

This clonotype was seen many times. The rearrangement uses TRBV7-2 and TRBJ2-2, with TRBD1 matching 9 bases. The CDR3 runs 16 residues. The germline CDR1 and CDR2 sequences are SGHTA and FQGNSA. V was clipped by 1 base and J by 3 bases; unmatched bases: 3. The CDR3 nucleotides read TGTGCCAGCAGCTTAGGGGACAGGGTGGACACCGGGGAGCTGTTTTTT. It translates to CASSLGDRVDTGELFF.

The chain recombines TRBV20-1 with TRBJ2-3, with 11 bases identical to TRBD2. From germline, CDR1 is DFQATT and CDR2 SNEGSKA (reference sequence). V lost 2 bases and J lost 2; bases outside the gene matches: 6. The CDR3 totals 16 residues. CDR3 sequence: CSARPQLAGVTDTQYF. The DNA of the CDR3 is TGCAGTGCTAGACCGCAACTAGCGGGAGTCACAGATACGCAGTATTTT.

The CDR3 protein is CASSSTSRETQYF. CDR3 nucleotides: TGTGCCAGCAGCTCGACTAGTAGGGAGACCCAGTACTTC. The chain is built from TRBV7-2 and TRBJ2-5; weak D call: TRBD2 (6 bases). In germline, CDR1 is SGHTA, CDR2 FQGNSA. V was shortened by 4 bases and J by 5 bases, with 11 bases between the two germline ends. The CDR3 covers 13 residues. The full variable domain, with the rest looked up from reference TRBV7-2 and TRBJ2-5, is GAGVSQSPSNKVTEKGKDVELRCDPISGHTALYWYRQSLGQGLEFLIYFQGNSAPDKSGLPSDRFSAERTGGSVSTLTIQRTQQEDSAVYLCASSSTSRETQYFGPGTRLLVL.

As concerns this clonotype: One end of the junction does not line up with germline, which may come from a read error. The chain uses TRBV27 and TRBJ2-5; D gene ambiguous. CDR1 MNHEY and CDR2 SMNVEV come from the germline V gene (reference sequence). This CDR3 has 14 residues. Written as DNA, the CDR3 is TGTGCCAGCCGTTTAACTTGGGAACAAGAGACCCAGTACTTC. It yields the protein CASRLTWEQETQYF.

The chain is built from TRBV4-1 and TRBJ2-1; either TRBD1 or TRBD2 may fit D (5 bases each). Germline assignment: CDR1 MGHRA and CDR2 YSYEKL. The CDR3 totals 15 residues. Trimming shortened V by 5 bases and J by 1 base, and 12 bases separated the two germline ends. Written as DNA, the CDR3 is TGCGCCAGCAGCAACGGGACGCCATCCTACAATGAGCAGTTCTTC. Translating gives CASSNGTPSYNEQFF.

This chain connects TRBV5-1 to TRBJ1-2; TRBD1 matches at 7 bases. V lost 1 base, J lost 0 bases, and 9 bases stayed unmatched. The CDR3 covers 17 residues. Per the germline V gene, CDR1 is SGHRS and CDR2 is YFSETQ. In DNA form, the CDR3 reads TGCGCCAGCAGCTTGAGCTCCGGGACAGTCGCTAACTATGGCTACACCTTC. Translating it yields CASSLSSGTVANYGYTF.

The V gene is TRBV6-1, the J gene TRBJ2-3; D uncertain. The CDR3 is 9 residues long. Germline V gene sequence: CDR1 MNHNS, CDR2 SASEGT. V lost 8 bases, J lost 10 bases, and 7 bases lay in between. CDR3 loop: CASPHPQYF. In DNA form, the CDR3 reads TGTGCCAGCCCACACCCGCAGTATTTT.

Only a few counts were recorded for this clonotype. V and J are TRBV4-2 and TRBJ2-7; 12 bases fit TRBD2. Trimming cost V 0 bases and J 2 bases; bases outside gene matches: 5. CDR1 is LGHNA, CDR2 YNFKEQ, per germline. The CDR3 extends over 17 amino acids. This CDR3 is CASSQEASSGGAYEQYF. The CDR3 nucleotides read TGTGCCAGCAGCCAAGAAGCCTCTAGCGGGGGGGCCTACGAGCAGTACTTC.

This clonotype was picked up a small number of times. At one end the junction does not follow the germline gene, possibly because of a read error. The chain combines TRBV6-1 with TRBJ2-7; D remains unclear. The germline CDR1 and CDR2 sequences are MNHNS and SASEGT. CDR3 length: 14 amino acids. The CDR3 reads CAGSVDPVGYEQYF. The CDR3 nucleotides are TGTGCCGGCAGTGTAGACCCGGTAGGCTACGAGCAGTACTTC.

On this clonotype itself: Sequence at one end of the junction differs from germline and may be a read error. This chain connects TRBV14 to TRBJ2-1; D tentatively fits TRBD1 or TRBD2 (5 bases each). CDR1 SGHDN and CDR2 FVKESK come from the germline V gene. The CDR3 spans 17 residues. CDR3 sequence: CACSQDPGTYSYNEQFF. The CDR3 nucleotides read TGTGCCTGCAGCCAAGATCCGGGGACCTATTCATACAATGAGCAGTTCTTC.

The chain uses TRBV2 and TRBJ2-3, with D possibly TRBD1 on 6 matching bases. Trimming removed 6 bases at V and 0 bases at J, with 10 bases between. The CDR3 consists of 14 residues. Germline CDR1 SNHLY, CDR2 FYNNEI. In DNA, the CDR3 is TGTGCCAGCAGACAGGGCCGGAGCACAGATACGCAGTATTTT. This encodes CASRQGRSTDTQYF.

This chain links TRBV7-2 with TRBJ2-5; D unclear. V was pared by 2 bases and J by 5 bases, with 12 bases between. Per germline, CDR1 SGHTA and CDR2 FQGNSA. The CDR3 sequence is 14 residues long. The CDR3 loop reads CASSLRSHAETQYF. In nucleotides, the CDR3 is TGTGCCAGCAGCTTAAGGTCGCACGCGGAGACCCAGTACTTC.

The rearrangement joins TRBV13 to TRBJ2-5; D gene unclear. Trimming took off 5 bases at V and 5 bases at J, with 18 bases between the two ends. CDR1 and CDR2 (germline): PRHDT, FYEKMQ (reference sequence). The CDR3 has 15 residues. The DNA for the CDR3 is TGTGCCAGCAGCCCATGGGGATTAGGTGTGGAGACCCAGTACTTC. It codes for CASSPWGLGVETQYF.

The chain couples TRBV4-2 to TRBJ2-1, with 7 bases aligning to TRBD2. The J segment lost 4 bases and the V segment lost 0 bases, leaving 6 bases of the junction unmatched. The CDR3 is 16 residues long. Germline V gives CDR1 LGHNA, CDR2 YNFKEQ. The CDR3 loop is CASSQEPAGWYNEQFF. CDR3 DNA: TGTGCCAGCAGCCAAGAGCCAGCGGGGTGGTACAATGAGCAGTTCTTC.

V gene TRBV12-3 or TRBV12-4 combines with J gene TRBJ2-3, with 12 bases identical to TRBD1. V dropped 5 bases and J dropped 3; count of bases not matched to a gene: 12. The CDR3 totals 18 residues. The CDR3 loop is CASSGPLGTGGGTDTQYF. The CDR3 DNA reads TGTGCCAGCAGTGGCCCTCTTGGGACAGGGGGCGGAACAGATACGCAGTATTTT.

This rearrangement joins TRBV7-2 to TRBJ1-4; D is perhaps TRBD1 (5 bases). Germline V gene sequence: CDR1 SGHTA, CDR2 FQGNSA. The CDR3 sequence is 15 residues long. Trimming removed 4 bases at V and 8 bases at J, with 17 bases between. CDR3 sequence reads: CASSSDGARGEKLFF. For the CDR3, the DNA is TGTGCCAGCAGCTCCGACGGAGCCCGGGGGGAAAAACTGTTTTTT.

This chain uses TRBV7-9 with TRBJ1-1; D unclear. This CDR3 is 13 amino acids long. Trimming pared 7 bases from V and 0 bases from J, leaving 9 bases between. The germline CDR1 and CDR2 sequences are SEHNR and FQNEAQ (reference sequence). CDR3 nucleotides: TGTGCCAGCATTGCGTACATGAACACTGAAGCTTTCTTT. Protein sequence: CASIAYMNTEAFF.

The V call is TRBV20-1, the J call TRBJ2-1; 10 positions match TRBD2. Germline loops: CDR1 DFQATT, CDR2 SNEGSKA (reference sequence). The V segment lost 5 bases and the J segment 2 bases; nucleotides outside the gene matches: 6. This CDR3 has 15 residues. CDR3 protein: CSAGASGGTYNEQFF. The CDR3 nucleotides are TGCAGTGCTGGGGCTAGCGGGGGAACCTACAATGAGCAGTTCTTC.

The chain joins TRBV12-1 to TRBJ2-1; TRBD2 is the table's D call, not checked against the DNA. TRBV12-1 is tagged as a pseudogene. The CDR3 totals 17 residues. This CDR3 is CASSPEWWTSFHNEQFF. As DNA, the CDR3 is TGTGCCAGCAGCCCGGAGTGGTGGACTAGCTTCCACAATGAGCAGTTCTTC.